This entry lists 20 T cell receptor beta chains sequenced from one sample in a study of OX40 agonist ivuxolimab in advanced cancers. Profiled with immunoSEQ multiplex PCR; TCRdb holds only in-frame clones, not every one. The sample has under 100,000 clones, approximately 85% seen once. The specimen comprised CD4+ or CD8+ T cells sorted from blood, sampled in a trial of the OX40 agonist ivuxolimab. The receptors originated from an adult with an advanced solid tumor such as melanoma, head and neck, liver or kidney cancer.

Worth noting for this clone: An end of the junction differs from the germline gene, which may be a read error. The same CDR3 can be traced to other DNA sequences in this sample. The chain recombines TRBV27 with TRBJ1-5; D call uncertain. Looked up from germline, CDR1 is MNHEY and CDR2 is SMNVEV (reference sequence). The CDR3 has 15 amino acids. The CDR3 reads CASSLFGGLDQPQHF. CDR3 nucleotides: TGTGCCAGCAGTTTATTTGGAGGGCTCGATCAGCCTCAGCATTTT.

The CDR3 coding sequence is TGTGCCAGCAGCCAGAGGGGGAGGGTTTCCTACAATGAGCAGTTCTTC. Translated: CASSQRGRVSYNEQFF. This sequence joins TRBV7-6 and TRBJ2-1, with D perhaps TRBD2 (7 bases). Germline lookup yields CDR1 SGHVS and CDR2 FNYEAQ. The V end lost 5 bases, the J end lost 1 base, and 15 bases lay between the germline ends. The CDR3 runs to 16 residues. The full variable domain, with the rest looked up from reference TRBV7-6 and TRBJ2-1, is GAGVSQSPRYKVTKRGQDVALRCDPISGHVSLYWYRQALGQGPEFLTYFNYEAQQDKSGLPNDRFSAERPEGSISTLTIQRTEQRDSAMYRCASSQRGRVSYNEQFFGPGTRLTVL.

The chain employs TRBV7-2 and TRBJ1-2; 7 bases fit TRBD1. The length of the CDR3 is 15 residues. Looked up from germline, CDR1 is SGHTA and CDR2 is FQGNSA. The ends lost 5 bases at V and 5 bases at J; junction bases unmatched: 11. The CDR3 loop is CASSPRTGDLYGYTF. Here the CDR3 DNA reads TGTGCCAGCAGCCCCCGGACAGGAGATCTTTATGGCTACACCTTC.

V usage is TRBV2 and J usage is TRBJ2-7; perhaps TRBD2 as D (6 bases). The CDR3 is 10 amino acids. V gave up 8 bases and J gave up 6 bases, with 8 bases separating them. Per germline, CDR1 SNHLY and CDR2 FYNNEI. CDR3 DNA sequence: TGTGCCAGCTGGAGGGGCGAGCAGTACTTC. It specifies CASWRGEQYF.

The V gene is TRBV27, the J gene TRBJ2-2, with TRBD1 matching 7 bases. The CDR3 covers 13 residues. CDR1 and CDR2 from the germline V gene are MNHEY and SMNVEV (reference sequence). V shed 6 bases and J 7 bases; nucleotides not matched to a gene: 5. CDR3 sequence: CASSQTGVGELFF. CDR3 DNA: TGTGCCAGCAGCCAAACAGGGGTCGGGGAGCTGTTTTTT.

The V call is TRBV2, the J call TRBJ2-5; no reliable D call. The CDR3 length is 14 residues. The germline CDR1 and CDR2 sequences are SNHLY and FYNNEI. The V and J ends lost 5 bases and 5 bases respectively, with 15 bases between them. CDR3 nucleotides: TGTGCCAGCAGTCCGGGCCCCGGGCTGGAGACCCAGTACTTC. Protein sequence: CASSPGPGLETQYF.

The CDR3 reads CASSLGGATNEKLFF. In nucleotides, the CDR3 is TGTGCCAGCAGCTTGGGAGGAGCAACTAATGAAAAACTGTTTTTT. The rearrangement joins TRBV5-6 to TRBJ1-4, with D uncertain. The germline V gene has CDR1 SGHDT and CDR2 YYEEEE. V dropped 0 bases and J dropped 0 bases, with 6 bases sitting between them. CDR3 length: 15 amino acids. The whole variable domain, filled in from reference TRBV5-6 and TRBJ1-4, reads DAGVTQSPTHLIKTRGQQVTLRCSPKSGHDTVSWYQQALGQGPQFIFQYYEEEERQRGNFPDRFSGHQFPNYSSELNVNALLLGDSALYLCASSLGGATNEKLFFGSGTQLSVL.

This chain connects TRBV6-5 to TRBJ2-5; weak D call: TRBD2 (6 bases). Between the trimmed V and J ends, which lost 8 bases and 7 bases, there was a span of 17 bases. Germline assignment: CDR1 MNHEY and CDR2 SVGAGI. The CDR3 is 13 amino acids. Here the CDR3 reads CASDPGDRGTQYF. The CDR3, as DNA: TGTGCCAGCGACCCGGGGGACCGAGGGACCCAGTACTTC.

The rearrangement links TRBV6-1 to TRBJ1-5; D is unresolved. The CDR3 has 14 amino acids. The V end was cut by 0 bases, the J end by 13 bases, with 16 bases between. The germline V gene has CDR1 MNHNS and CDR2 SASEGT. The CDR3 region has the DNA TGTGCCAGCAGTGAAGCGCTAATAGGGAGGGTTCAGCATTTT. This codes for CASSEALIGRVQHF.

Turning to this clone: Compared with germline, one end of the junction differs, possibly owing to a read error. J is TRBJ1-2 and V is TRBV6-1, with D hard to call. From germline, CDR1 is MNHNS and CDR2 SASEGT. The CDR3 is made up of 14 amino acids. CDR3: CASREEIIGGGYTF. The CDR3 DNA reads TGTGCCAGCAGGGAAGAGATTATAGGAGGCGGCTACACCTTC.

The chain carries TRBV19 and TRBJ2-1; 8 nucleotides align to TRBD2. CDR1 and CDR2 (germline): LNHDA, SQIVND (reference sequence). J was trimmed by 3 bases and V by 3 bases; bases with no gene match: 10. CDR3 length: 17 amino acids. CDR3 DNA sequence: TGTGCCAGTAGTATTCCCCTTAGCGGGGATCTCTACAATGAGCAGTTCTTC. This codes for CASSIPLSGDLYNEQFF.

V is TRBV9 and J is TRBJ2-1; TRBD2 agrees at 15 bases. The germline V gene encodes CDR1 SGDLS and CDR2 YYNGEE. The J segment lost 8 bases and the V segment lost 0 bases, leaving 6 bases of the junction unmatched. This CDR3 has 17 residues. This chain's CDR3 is CASSVATGLAGGYEQFF. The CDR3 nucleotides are TGTGCCAGCAGCGTAGCTACGGGACTAGCGGGGGGCTATGAGCAGTTCTTC.

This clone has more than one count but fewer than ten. CDR3 residues: CASSQKGTGGTTDTQYF. In nucleotides, the CDR3 is TGTGCCAGCAGCCAAAAAGGGACGGGGGGGACGACAGATACGCAGTATTTT. V and J are TRBV4-2 and TRBJ2-3; TRBD2 matches 8 bases. Germline assignment: CDR1 LGHNA and CDR2 YNFKEQ. The CDR3 runs 17 residues. V lost 2 bases and J lost 3; bases outside the gene matches: 10.

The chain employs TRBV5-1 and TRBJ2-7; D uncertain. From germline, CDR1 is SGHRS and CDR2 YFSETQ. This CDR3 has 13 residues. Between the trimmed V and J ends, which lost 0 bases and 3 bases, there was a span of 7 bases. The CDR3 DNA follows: TGCGCCAGCAGCTTGGGCGGCTACTACGAGCAGTACTTC. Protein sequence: CASSLGGYYEQYF.

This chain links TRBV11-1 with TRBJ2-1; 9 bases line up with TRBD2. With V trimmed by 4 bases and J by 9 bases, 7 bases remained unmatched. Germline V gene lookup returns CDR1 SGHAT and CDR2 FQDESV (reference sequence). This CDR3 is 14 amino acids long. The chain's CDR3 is CASSSSGGRREQFF. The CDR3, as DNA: TGTGCCAGCAGCTCGAGCGGGGGGCGTCGTGAGCAGTTCTTC. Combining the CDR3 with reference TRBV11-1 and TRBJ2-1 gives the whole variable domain EAEVAQSPRYKITEKSQAVAFWCDPISGHATLYWYRQILGQGPELLVQFQDESVVDDSQLPKDRFSAERLKGVDSTLKIQPAELGDSAMYLCASSSSGGRREQFFGPGTRLTVL.

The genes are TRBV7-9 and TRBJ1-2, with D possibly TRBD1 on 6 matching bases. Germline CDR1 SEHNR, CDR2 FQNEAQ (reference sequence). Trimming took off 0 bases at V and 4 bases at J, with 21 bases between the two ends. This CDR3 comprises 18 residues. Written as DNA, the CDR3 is TGTGCCAGCAGCTTAGCAAACCCGACTTGGACAGACTCCTATGGCTACACCTTC. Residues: CASSLANPTWTDSYGYTF.

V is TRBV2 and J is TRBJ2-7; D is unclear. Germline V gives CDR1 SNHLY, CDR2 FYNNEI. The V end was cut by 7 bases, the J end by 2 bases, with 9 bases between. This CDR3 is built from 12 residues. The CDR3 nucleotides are TGTGCCAGCACTGATTCTCCCTACGAGCAGTACTTC. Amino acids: CASTDSPYEQYF.

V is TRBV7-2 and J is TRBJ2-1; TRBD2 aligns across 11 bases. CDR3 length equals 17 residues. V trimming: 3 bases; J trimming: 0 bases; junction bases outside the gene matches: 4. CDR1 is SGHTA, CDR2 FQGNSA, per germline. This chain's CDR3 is CASSFLSGGASYNEQFF. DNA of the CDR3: TGTGCCAGCAGCTTCCTTAGCGGGGGGGCCTCCTACAATGAGCAGTTCTTC.

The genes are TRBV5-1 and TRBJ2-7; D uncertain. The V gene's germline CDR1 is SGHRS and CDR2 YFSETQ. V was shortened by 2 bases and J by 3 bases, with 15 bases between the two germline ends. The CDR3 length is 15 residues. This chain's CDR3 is CASSFTPNENYEQYF. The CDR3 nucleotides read TGCGCCAGCAGCTTTACTCCAAACGAAAACTACGAGCAGTACTTC.

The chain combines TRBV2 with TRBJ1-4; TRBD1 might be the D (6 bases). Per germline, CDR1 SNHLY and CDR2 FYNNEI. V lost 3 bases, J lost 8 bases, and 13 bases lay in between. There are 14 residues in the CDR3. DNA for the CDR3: TGTGCCAGCAGTGATACAGGGCTACGCGAAAAACTGTTTTTT. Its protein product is CASSDTGLREKLFF.